This T cell receptor (beta chain) was found in a study of T cell responses to AZD1222 COVID-19 vaccine. Profiling relied on immunoSEQ multiplex PCR, and the TCRdb table lists in-frame clones only, not all of them. In the table there are roughly 80,000 clones, approximately 86% of which are singletons. Germline CDR1 reads GTSNPN; CDR2 reads SVGIG (reference sequence). This CDR3 is 14 amino acids long. With V trimmed by 1 base and J by 7 bases, 4 bases remained unmatched. The input for sequencing was peripheral blood, taken on day 0 of MenACWY control vaccination. The receptor was isolated from an adult in good health. The V call is TRBV30, the J call TRBJ1-4; 9 nucleotides line up with TRBD1. The CDR3 region is CAWSEQGAVEKLFF. In nucleotides, the CDR3 is TGTGCCTGGAGTGAACAGGGGGCAGTTGAAAAACTGTTTTTT.